The sequence of this TCR beta chain was determined in a study of regulatory T cells in long-lasting Graves disease. Germline assignment: CDR1 MNHNS and CDR2 SASEGT. J was trimmed by 5 bases and V by 5 bases; bases with no gene match: 5. The CDR3 spans 14 residues. Study-level findings and limits: Repertoires from persistent disease leaned toward TRBV28, TRBJ1-2 and TRBJ2-5.

Relying on iRepertoire HTBI primers and Arm-PCR of CDR3 regions, the team built TCR beta libraries. TCRdb redid the calling of the multiplex PCR reads with MiXCR, one entry per CDR3 protein. There are about 240,000 distinct CDR3 sequences in the sample; 20% to 25% occur only once, and more than 11% lies in the top ten. Time point of the sample: newly diagnosed GD, antithyroid drugs for less than 3 months. There was RNA extracted from PBMCs, and the TCR library was made from it. The sample holds many counts of this clonotype. The antigen remains undetermined. This clonotype was obtained from a female donor with Graves disease. Specimen: peripheral blood mononuclear cells (PBMCs), collected at new diagnosis, from a patient treated with antithyroid drugs. This chain links TRBV6-1 with TRBJ2-1; 8 positions match TRBD2. CDR3 in amino acids: CASSRSGSHNEQFF. The CDR3 nucleotides are TGTGCCAGCAGTCGAAGCGGGAGCCACAATGAGCAGTTCTTC.